Below are 5 T cell receptor beta chains sequenced from a single sample in a study of T-cell reconstitution after alpha-beta-depleted transplantation in children. For TCRbeta, the library was prepared with unique molecular identifiers. TCRdb passed the PCR reads through MiXCR, listing each CDR3 protein once. The table records hundreds of thousands of distinct CDR3 sequences, about an eighth of them present only once. This specimen was PBMCs, mostly from graft donor cells, taken 360 days after TCRalphabeta/CD19-depleted stem cell transplant. The receptors were sampled from a male patient aged 10 to 17 who had a stem cell transplant for acute myeloid leukemia, so the T cells may come from the graft donor.

At least ten counts were recorded for this clonotype. The chain links TRBV11-2 to TRBJ2-1, with TRBD2 identical over 12 bases. This CDR3 comprises 14 residues. Germline V CDR1 and CDR2: SGHAT, FQNNGV. J lost 10 bases, V lost 5 bases, and 6 bases had no gene match. CDR3 sequence (DNA): TGTGCCAGCAGCCAGACTAGCGGGAGAGGAGAGCAGTTCTTC. This translates into CASSQTSGRGEQFF.

This clonotype was found a few times. The chain joins TRBV29-1 to TRBJ2-5; TRBD2 matches 10 bases. Germline assignment: CDR1 SQVTM and CDR2 ANQGSEA. The V segment lost 3 bases and the J segment 5 bases; nucleotides outside the gene matches: 9. The length of the CDR3 is 15 residues. CDR3 protein: CSVDEASGSRETQYF. CDR3 coding DNA: TGCAGCGTTGATGAGGCTAGCGGGAGTAGGGAGACCCAGTACTTC.

The chain combines TRBV20-1 with TRBJ2-3; D is possibly TRBD2 (5 bases). This CDR3 has 15 residues. The germline V gene has CDR1 DFQATT and CDR2 SNEGSKA (reference sequence). Deletions cut 1 base from V and 4 bases from J, with 15 bases between. This CDR3 reads CSARVLALGADTQYF. The CDR3 DNA is TGCAGTGCTAGAGTCTTAGCGCTTGGGGCAGATACGCAGTATTTT.

This clonotype was seen many times. The chain employs TRBV29-1 and TRBJ2-7; 10 nucleotides agree with TRBD2. J was trimmed by 4 bases and V by 6 bases; bases with no gene match: 6. Germline CDR1 reads SQVTM; CDR2 reads ANQGSEA. This CDR3 contains 13 residues. The CDR3 nucleotides read TGCAGCGTCTCAAGCGGGAGGGGATACGAGCAGTACTTC. It yields the protein CSVSSGRGYEQYF.

V usage is TRBV25-1 and J usage is TRBJ1-6; D remains ambiguous. The CDR3 spans 14 residues. Germline loops: CDR1 MGHDK, CDR2 SYGVNS. V lost 8 bases and J lost 7, with 15 bases in between. The CDR3 protein is CASVKPGPNSPLHF. DNA of the CDR3: TGTGCCAGCGTCAAGCCCGGGCCCAATTCACCCCTCCACTTT.